These 7 T cell receptor beta chains share one sample of origin, sequenced in a study of cytomegalovirus exposure and HLA in healthy donors. The PCR was carried out with 60 Vbeta primers and 13 Jbeta primers. Only in-frame clones appear in the TCRdb table, and some are missing; sequencing was by immunoSEQ multiplex PCR. The sample lists 170,000 or so clones; 60% to 85% were seen once. The specimen sequenced was PBMCs. These receptors were taken from a man aged 40-49 years in good health and CMV-seronegative.

This clone was counted once. This chain joins TRBV7-2 and TRBJ2-5, with 7 bases matching TRBD2. Unmatched junction bases numbered 4, after V lost 1 base and J lost 5 bases. CDR1 and CDR2 (germline): SGHTA, FQGNSA. This CDR3 is 14 amino acids long. CDR3 nucleotides: TGTGCCAGCAGCTTAGGGCGGGAGTCGGAGACCCAGTACTTC. Protein product: CASSLGRESETQYF.

The V call is TRBV7-9, the J call TRBJ2-5; D unclear. Between the trimmed V and J ends, which lost 3 bases and 4 bases, there was a span of 15 bases. The CDR3 sequence is 15 residues long. Looked up from germline, CDR1 is SEHNR and CDR2 is FQNEAQ (reference sequence). CDR3 nucleotides: TGTGCCAGCAGCTTCCGATCCTTAGGCGGAGAGACCCAGTACTTC. It translates to CASSFRSLGGETQYF.

The gene calls are TRBV6-5 and TRBJ2-2, with D unclear. Per germline, CDR1 MNHEY and CDR2 SVGAGI. CDR3 length: 14 residues. V shed 7 bases and J shed 6 bases, with 15 bases lying between them. The CDR3 loop reads CASTESVGPGELFF. The DNA of the CDR3 is TGTGCCAGCACCGAATCGGTTGGGCCCGGGGAGCTGTTTTTT.

V and J are TRBV5-1 and TRBJ1-5; D is unresolved. This CDR3 spans 15 amino acids. The V and J ends lost 4 bases and 3 bases respectively, with 14 bases between them. The germline CDR1 and CDR2 sequences are SGHRS and YFSETQ. The CDR3: CASSPEGGYNQPQHF. The DNA for the CDR3 is TGCGCCAGCAGCCCGGAGGGCGGATACAATCAGCCCCAGCATTTT.

The chain is built from TRBV7-2 and TRBJ1-5, with D perhaps TRBD1 (6 bases). Between the trimmed V and J ends, which lost 5 bases and 7 bases, there was a span of 15 bases. Looked up from germline, CDR1 is SGHTA and CDR2 is FQGNSA. The length of the CDR3 is 14 residues. The CDR3 here is CASSQQGLGQPQHF. The DNA of the CDR3 is TGTGCCAGCAGCCAACAGGGATTGGGACAGCCCCAGCATTTT.

The V gene is TRBV19, the J gene TRBJ2-4; D possibly corresponds to TRBD2 (6 bases). V was shortened by 1 base and J by 3 bases, with 10 bases between the two germline ends. This CDR3 has 15 amino acids. Germline CDR1 reads LNHDA; CDR2 reads SQIVND (reference sequence). The CDR3, as DNA: TGTGCCAGTAGTATAGCGGGAGAGGACAAAAACATTCAGTACTTC. Translation gives CASSIAGEDKNIQYF.

This clone occurred a few times. V gene TRBV6-5 combines with J gene TRBJ2-7; 9 bases map to TRBD1. With 6 bases clipped from V and 5 bases from J, the junction kept 5 bases outside the gene matches. Germline CDR1 reads MNHEY; CDR2 reads SVGAGI. The CDR3 length is 13 residues. The chain's CDR3 is CASRRTGEDEQYF. Here the CDR3 DNA reads TGTGCCAGCAGACGGACAGGGGAAGACGAGCAGTACTTC.